Below, 2 T cell receptor beta chains from the same sample are listed, as sequenced in a study of lymphopenia after photon versus proton radiotherapy. Only in-frame clones appear in the TCRdb table, and some are missing; sequencing was by immunoSEQ multiplex PCR. The table has fewer than 30,000 clones, around nine tenths seen once. Material: peripheral blood, obtained from a patient treated with photon-based radiotherapy. These receptors were obtained from a woman aged 50 to 65 with cholangiocarcinoma.

The J gene is TRBJ2-7, the V gene TRBV13, with TRBD1 matching 7 bases. V shed 4 bases, J shed 5 bases, and the junction held 8 bases outside the gene matches. The CDR3 covers 14 residues. Germline CDR1 and CDR2: PRHDT and FYEKMQ (reference sequence). DNA for the CDR3: TGTGCCAGCAGCTCAGAACAGGGGACCCACGAGCAGTACTTC. Amino acid sequence: CASSSEQGTHEQYF. Full variable domain (missing parts from reference TRBV13 and TRBJ2-7): AAGVIQSPRHLIKEKRETATLKCYPIPRHDTVYWYQQGPGQDPQFLISFYEKMQSDKGSIPDRFSAQQFSDYHSELNMSSLELGDSALYFCASSSEQGTHEQYFGPGTRLTVT.

The rearrangement joins TRBV7-9 to TRBJ2-2, with D possibly matching TRBD1 (6 bases). Germline V CDR1 and CDR2: SEHNR, FQNEAQ (reference sequence). This CDR3 has 14 residues. With 1 base removed from V and 4 bases from J, the gap between germline ends came to 7 bases. CDR3 coding DNA: TGTGCCAGCAGCTTAGGGGGGCCCACCGGGGAGCTGTTTTTT. Its translation: CASSLGGPTGELFF.